A selection of T cell receptor beta chains follows, all from one sample in a study of PD-1 blockade in classical Hodgkin lymphoma. TCRdb's copy holds only in-frame clones and misses some; the assay was immunoSEQ multiplex PCR. The sample includes about 40,000 clones, about 70% of them seen just once. Material: peripheral blood mononuclear cells (PBMCs), obtained before the second cycle of nivolumab. These receptors were obtained from a human donor with classical Hodgkin lymphoma. CDR3s include the opening cysteine and the closing phenylalanine or tryptophan. Each record gives: V gene, clone size, D gene, J gene, CDR3 DNA, CDR3 protein. D genes are given only for firm matches. For some rows the clone size is stated as once, few or many, or as a class when expanded; others skip it.

TRBV27	NA	NA	TRBJ1-1	TGTGCCAGCAGGTCACTAAGCTCGAACACTGAAGCTTTCTTT	CASRSLSSNTEAFF
TRBV5-7	NA	NA	TRBJ1-2	TGTGCCAGCAGCTTAGGAGGGCTAAGTGGCTACACCTTC	CASSLGGLSGYTF
TRBV2	NA	TRBD1	TRBJ1-4	TGTGCCAGCAGGGAGACAGGGGGCTCTGAAAAACTGTTTTTT	CASRETGGSEKLFF
TRBV19	many	TRBD1	TRBJ2-7	TGTGCCAGTAGTGGACAGGGGCTTTTATCCTACGAGCAGTACTTC	CASSGQGLLSYEQYF
TRBV7-2	few	NA	TRBJ1-5	TGTGCCAGCAGCTTTACAGGGTTTCGACAGCCCCAGCATTTT	CASSFTGFRQPQHF
TRBV4-3	NA	NA	TRBJ2-3	TGCGCCAGCAGCCAAAACACAGATACGCAGTATTTT	CASSQNTDTQYF
TRBV15	once	NA	TRBJ1-6	TGTGCCACCAGCAGAGCAGCCCCGAACTCACCCCTCCACTTT	CATSRAAPNSPLHF
TRBV7-9	NA	TRBD1	TRBJ1-1	TGTGCCAGCAGACTTAAGGGACAGGGCGATGGCAGGGGGACTGAAGCTTTCTTT	CASRLKGQGDGRGTEAFF
TRBV2	NA	TRBD1	TRBJ1-4	TGTGCCAGCAGGGGACAGGGCTCAACTAATGAAAAACTGTTTTTT	CASRGQGSTNEKLFF
TRBV6-1	NA	NA	TRBJ1-2	TGTGCCAGCGGGGGAGTCAACTATGGCTACACCTTC	CASGGVNYGYTF
TRBV4-1	once	NA	TRBJ1-2	TGCGCCAGCAGCGTGGGACGGAACTATGGCTACACCTTC	CASSVGRNYGYTF
TRBV19	NA	TRBD1	TRBJ2-2	TGTGCCAGTAGTATTGACAGGGGGCGAAGCACCGGGGAGCTGTTTTTT	CASSIDRGRSTGELFF
TRBV6-5	NA	TRBD2	TRBJ2-7	TGTGCCAGCAGCTGGACTAGCGAATACGAGCAGTACTTC	CASSWTSEYEQYF
TRBV2	once	TRBD2	TRBJ2-7	TGTGCCAGCACGGCGGGAGGAGCCGCCTACGAGCAGTACTTC	CASTAGGAAYEQYF
TRBV5-4	medium-sized	NA	TRBJ1-4	TGTGCCAGCAGTCCCGGGTCCTTTAATGAAAAACTGTTTTTT	CASSPGSFNEKLFF
TRBV15	NA	NA	TRBJ2-5	TGTGCCACCAGCAGAGATCTTTACGGGGGCGGGGAGACCCAGTACTTC	CATSRDLYGGGETQYF
TRBV18	once	NA	TRBJ1-5	TGTGCCAGCTCACCAGCCGGGAATCAGCCCCAGCATTTT	CASSPAGNQPQHF
TRBV30	NA	NA	TRBJ2-7	TGTGCCTGGAGTGAAGTTCTATCCTACGAGCAGTACTTC	CAWSEVLSYEQYF
TRBV14	NA	NA	TRBJ2-2	TGTGCCAGCAGCCAAGGAAGGGTGGCCGGGGAGCTGTTTTTT	CASSQGRVAGELFF
TRBV27	NA	NA	TRBJ2-7	TGTGCCAGCAGTCTCAAGGCAGGGAGTACCTACGAGCAGTACTTC	CASSLKAGSTYEQYF
TRBV2	few	NA	TRBJ1-2	TGTGCCAGCAGTGAAGATGGGCCAGGGTTGGGGTATGGCTACACCTTC	CASSEDGPGLGYGYTF
TRBV4-2	medium-sized	NA	TRBJ2-2	TGTGCCAGCAGCCAAGAGGGGGCACCGACCGGGGAGCTGTTTTTT	CASSQEGAPTGELFF
TRBV6-6	NA	NA	TRBJ1-5	TGTGCCAGCAGTTGGGCCAGGGTAATTCAGCCCCAGCATTTT	CASSWARVIQPQHF
TRBV4-1	medium-sized	NA	TRBJ2-4	TGCGCCAGCAGCCAATCGGCCGCCGCCGGAAACATTCAGTACTTC	CASSQSAAAGNIQYF
TRBV11-3	NA	NA	TRBJ2-7	TGTGCCAGCAGCATACAAGACTACGAGCAGTACTTC	CASSIQDYEQYF
TRBV28	few	TRBD1	TRBJ1-1	TGTGCCAGCAGAGCCGGGACAGGGTCCACTGAAGCTTTCTTT	CASRAGTGSTEAFF
TRBV5-1	NA	NA	TRBJ2-7	TGCGCCAGCAGCTTGGCGCTACAGGGTACCTACGAGCAGTACTTC	CASSLALQGTYEQYF
TRBV2	NA	TRBD1	TRBJ1-3	TGTGCCACAAGACAGGGCGGAGGAAACACCATATATTTT	CATRQGGGNTIYF
TRBV19	NA	NA	TRBJ2-7	TGTGCCAGTAGCAAGAATAGCTACGAGCAGTACTTC	CASSKNSYEQYF
TRBV10-3	few	NA	TRBJ2-7	TGTGCCATCAGTGACAGCTACGAGCAGTACTTC	CAISDSYEQYF
TRBV29-1	NA	NA	TRBJ1-2	TGCAGCGTCGAAGGGGGATACTATGGCTACACCTTC	CSVEGGYYGYTF
TRBV13	NA	TRBD2	TRBJ2-3	TGTGCCAGCAGCATAATAGCGGGACTAACCACAGATACGCAGTATTTT	CASSIIAGLTTDTQYF
TRBV28	NA	TRBD2	TRBJ2-5	TGTGCCAGCAGTCCTCCCCGGACTAGCTTAAAGACCCAGTACTTC	CASSPPRTSLKTQYF
TRBV5-1	NA	NA	TRBJ2-7	TGCGCCAGCAGCTTGGGCTGGGAAGGGGACGAGCAGTACTTC	CASSLGWEGDEQYF
TRBV5-1	NA	TRBD2	TRBJ2-7	TGCGCCAGCAGCCCGGGACTAGCGGAAGAGCAGTACTTC	CASSPGLAEEQYF
TRBV7-9	once	NA	TRBJ1-1	TGTGCCAGCAGCTTAGAACGACATGAAGCTTTCTTT	CASSLERHEAFF
TRBV6-1	once	NA	TRBJ1-2	TGTGCCAGCAGTCCCACCCAGACCTATGGCTACACCTTC	CASSPTQTYGYTF